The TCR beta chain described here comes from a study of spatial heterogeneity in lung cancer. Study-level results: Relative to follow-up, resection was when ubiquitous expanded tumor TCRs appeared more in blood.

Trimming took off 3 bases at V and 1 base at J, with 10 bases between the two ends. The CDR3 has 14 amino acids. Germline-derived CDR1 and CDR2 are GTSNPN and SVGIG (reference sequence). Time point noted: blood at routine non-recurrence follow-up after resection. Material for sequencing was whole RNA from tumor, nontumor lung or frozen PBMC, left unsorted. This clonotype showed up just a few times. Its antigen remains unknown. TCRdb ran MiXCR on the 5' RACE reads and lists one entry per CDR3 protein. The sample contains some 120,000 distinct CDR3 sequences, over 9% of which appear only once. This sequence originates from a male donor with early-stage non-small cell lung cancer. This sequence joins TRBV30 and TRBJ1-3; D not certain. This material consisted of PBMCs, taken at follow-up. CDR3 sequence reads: CAWRNERSGNTIYF. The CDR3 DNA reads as TGTGCCTGGAGAAACGAGCGTTCTGGAAACACCATATATTTT.